These 23 T cell receptor beta chains originate from one sample sequenced in a study of T cells in Graves' hyperthyroidism and ophthalmopathy. RNA transcripts gave rise to amplified TCR beta CDR3 regions. Initially, a first-round RT-PCR of the TCR CDR3 employed the HTBI primer set. TCRdb reanalysed the multiplex PCR reads using MiXCR and keeps one entry per CDR3 protein. The sample contains 300,000 to 450,000 distinct CDR3 sequences, 14% of which appear only once. The sequenced sample was blood. These receptor sequences come from a woman in her twenties or thirties with Graves' ophthalmopathy.

In this sample, this clonotype turned up many times. The chain uses TRBV20-1 and TRBJ2-1; 13 bases match TRBD2. This CDR3 comprises 18 residues. Germline CDR1 and CDR2: DFQATT and SNEGSKA (reference sequence). Trimming took 1 base from V and 3 from J; bases not matched to a gene: 9. In DNA, the CDR3 is TGCAGTGCTAGAGTTATCGGACTAGCGGGGGAGCACTACAATGAGCAGTTCTTC. It translates to CSARVIGLAGEHYNEQFF.

The table lists this clonotype with many counts. The chain couples TRBV12-3 or TRBV12-4 to TRBJ1-2; 10 positions agree with TRBD1. The CDR3 has 16 residues. V was pared by 6 bases and J by 0 bases, with 7 bases of the junction left unmatched. The CDR3 reads CASSRTGGIPNYGYTF. The CDR3, as DNA: TGTGCCAGCAGCCGGACAGGGGGTATTCCTAACTATGGCTACACCTTC.

This clonotype has a count of ten or more. The chain couples TRBV2 to TRBJ1-2, with a tentative D call TRBD1 (6 bases). Looked up from germline, CDR1 is SNHLY and CDR2 is FYNNEI. The length of the CDR3 is 15 residues. With 3 bases removed from V and 0 bases from J, the gap between germline ends came to 11 bases. The CDR3 protein is CASSESTGPNYGYTF. CDR3 DNA sequence: TGTGCCAGCAGTGAGTCGACAGGTCCTAACTATGGCTACACCTTC.

This clonotype was seen only a few times. This chain's CDR3 is CASSYPIHGQAVLHF. Here the CDR3 DNA reads TGTGCCAGCAGTTACCCAATCCACGGACAGGCGGTCCTCCACTTT. The V gene is TRBV28, the J gene TRBJ1-6, with TRBD1 matching 7 bases. Germline CDR1 is MDHEN and CDR2 is SYDVKM. Trimming removed 4 bases from V and 15 bases from J; junction bases left unmatched: 15. The CDR3 is 15 amino acids.

The rearrangement links TRBV10-3 to TRBJ1-5; the D is unclear. The CDR3 has 18 amino acids. Trimming took off 0 bases at V and 0 bases at J, with 15 bases between the two ends. Germline loops: CDR1 ENHRY, CDR2 SYGVKD. The CDR3, as DNA: TGTGCCATCAGTGAGTCGATTGGGGTCGGAGGTAGCAATCAGCCCCAGCATTTT. Translated, it gives CAISESIGVGGSNQPQHF.

This clonotype was detected a few times. A much larger clone lies a single base off, so this may be a read error. The CDR3 sequence: CASSDGPSTEASF. The CDR3 nucleotides are TGTGCCAGCAGCGACGGACCGAGCACTGAAGCTTCCTTT. The genes are TRBV11-3 and TRBJ1-1; D unclear. Germline values: CDR1 SGHNT, CDR2 YENEEA. The CDR3 covers 13 residues.

Many counts were recorded for this clonotype. The rearrangement uses TRBV6-1 and TRBJ2-2; 10 positions agree with TRBD1. V trimming: 10 bases; J trimming: 3 bases; junction bases outside the gene matches: 8. Germline V CDR1 and CDR2: MNHNS, SASEGT. CDR3 size: 15 residues. The CDR3 spells CATTRDRGYTGELFF. The CDR3 DNA sequence: TGTGCCACAACGAGGGACAGGGGATACACCGGGGAGCTGTTTTTT.

Note on this clonotype: One end of the junction does not line up with germline, which may come from a read error. The CDR3 is CASREGTIVTGELFF. CDR3 coding DNA: TGTGCTAGTAGAGAGGGGACAATAGTCACCGGGGAGCTGTTTTTT. The chain uses TRBV19 and TRBJ2-2, with D tentatively TRBD1 (6 bases). In germline, CDR1 is LNHDA, CDR2 SQIVND (reference sequence). The CDR3 runs to 15 residues.

Concerning this clonotype: A clone one base away is much larger, so this may be a read error. The genes are TRBV29-1 and TRBJ2-1; 11 positions match TRBD2. V was pared by 3 bases and J by 7 bases, with 8 bases of the junction left unmatched. Looked up from germline, CDR1 is SQVTM and CDR2 is ANQGSEA. This CDR3 comprises 15 residues. The chain's CDR3 is CSVEDSGGAKNEQFF. In DNA form, the CDR3 reads TGCAGCGTTGAGGATAGCGGGGGGGCGAAGAATGAGCAGTTCTTC.

The genes are TRBV2 and TRBJ2-4, with 9 bases aligning to TRBD1. CDR1 is SNHLY, CDR2 FYNNEI, per germline. CDR3 length: 15 residues. V was clipped by 6 bases and J by 3 bases; unmatched bases: 6. This CDR3 is CASRPETGGKNIQYF. The CDR3 DNA reads TGTGCCAGCAGACCTGAGACAGGGGGCAAAAACATTCAGTACTTC. Full variable domain (remainder filled in from reference TRBV2 and TRBJ2-4): EPEVTQTPSHQVTQMGQEVILRCVPISNHLYFYWYRQILGQKVEFLVSFYNNEISEKSEIFDDQFSVERPDGSNFTLKIRSTKLEDSAMYFCASRPETGGKNIQYFGAGTRLSVL.

This clonotype was seen more than once but under ten times. The chain couples TRBV7-2 to TRBJ2-7; D is uncertain. CDR3 length: 14 amino acids. Germline CDR1 is SGHTA and CDR2 is FQGNSA. Trimming cost V 4 bases and J 6 bases, with 16 bases left between them. The DNA of the CDR3 is TGTGCCAGCAGCTCCCCCAATATAGTGATCGAGCAGTACTTC. As protein: CASSSPNIVIEQYF.

About this clonotype: A much larger clone differs from this one at a single base, so this may be a read error. The chain carries TRBV27 and TRBJ2-1; tentative D call: TRBD2 (6 bases). The CDR3 is 13 residues long. The germline gives CDR1 MNHEY, CDR2 SMNVEV (reference sequence). CDR3 nucleotides: TGTGCCAGCGGGAGGAGCTCCTACAATGAGCGGTTCTTC. This gives the protein CASGRSSYNERFF.

This clonotype showed up many times. The chain is built from TRBV12-3 or TRBV12-4 and TRBJ1-1, with 10 bases that match TRBD1. The CDR3 contains 16 residues. With V trimmed by 5 bases and J by 1 base, 7 bases remained unmatched. For the CDR3, the DNA is TGTGCCAGCAGTCGGGGGACAGGGGAGTCGAACACTGAAGCTTTCTTT. Its translation: CASSRGTGESNTEAFF.

This clonotype was observed many times. The chain employs TRBV5-1 and TRBJ1-2; D ambiguous. Between the trimmed V and J ends, which lost 0 bases and 8 bases, there was a span of 8 bases. The CDR3 has 12 residues. The V gene's germline CDR1 is SGHRS and CDR2 YFSETQ. Here the CDR3 DNA reads TGCGCCAGCAGCTTGGCCGGAGGAGGCTACACCTTC. This codes for CASSLAGGGYTF.

The DNA for the CDR3 is TGTGCCAGCAGCTCCTATACCCTAGCGGGGGGGCTAAATGAGCAGTACTTC. Its protein is CASSSYTLAGGLNEQYF. This chain joins TRBV13 and TRBJ2-1, with 12 nucleotides matching TRBD2. The J call may be incorrect, as the DNA end agrees better with TRBJ2-7. The CDR3 is 17 amino acids. Germline CDR1 is PRHDT and CDR2 is FYEKMQ (reference sequence).

This rearrangement joins TRBV28 to TRBJ2-2, with 10 bases aligning to TRBD1. Per germline, CDR1 MDHEN and CDR2 SYDVKM. Trimming took 8 bases from V and 5 from J; bases not matched to a gene: 11. This CDR3 contains 16 residues. Here the CDR3 DNA reads TGTGCCAGCTACCCCACCGGGACAGGGGTAACCGGGGAGCTGTTTTTT. Translating it yields CASYPTGTGVTGELFF.

This chain connects TRBV27 to TRBJ1-5; 8 bases match TRBD1. Per the germline V gene, CDR1 is MNHEY and CDR2 is SMNVEV (reference sequence). With 5 bases clipped from V and 2 bases from J, the junction kept 5 bases outside the gene matches. The CDR3 is 15 amino acids. CDR3 bases: TGTGCCAGCAGTCATTCGACAGGGGGCAATCAGCCCCAGCATTTT. Amino acid sequence: CASSHSTGGNQPQHF.

This sequence joins TRBV20-1 and TRBJ2-1; TRBD2 matches at 12 bases. Germline V CDR1 and CDR2: DFQATT, SNEGSKA (reference sequence). The CDR3 is made up of 16 amino acids. V dropped 6 bases and J dropped 5; count of bases not matched to a gene: 11. For the CDR3, the DNA is TGCAGTGCCACGAACCCTAGCGGGGGGGTACACAATGAGCAGTTCTTC. This translates into CSATNPSGGVHNEQFF.

This clonotype was counted ten times or more. The V call is TRBV6-4, the J call TRBJ2-1; TRBD1 aligns across 9 bases. Germline V gene lookup returns CDR1 MRHNA and CDR2 SNTAGT. The ends lost 0 bases at V and 8 bases at J; junction bases unmatched: 8. The CDR3 loop spans 16 amino acids. CDR3 DNA: TGTGCCAGCAGTGACTCGATGGGACAGGGTGGGGATGAGCAGTTCTTC. It yields the protein CASSDSMGQGGDEQFF.

This chain joins TRBV12-5 and TRBJ2-2; D is perhaps TRBD1 or TRBD2 (5 bases each). CDR1 and CDR2 from the germline V gene are LGHNT and FRNRAP. Trimming took off 0 bases at V and 6 bases at J, with 14 bases between the two ends. The CDR3 has 16 amino acids. This chain's CDR3 is CASGLVSVGASGELFF. The DNA of the CDR3 is TGTGCTAGTGGTTTGGTTTCTGTCGGGGCGTCCGGGGAGCTGTTTTTT.

This clonotype was recorded many times. V usage is TRBV5-1 and J usage is TRBJ1-1; a possible D gene is TRBD1 (5 bases). The germline CDR1 and CDR2 sequences are SGHRS and YFSETQ. The CDR3 extends over 14 amino acids. Deletions cut 4 bases from V and 4 bases from J, with 14 bases between. CDR3 sequence: CASSAIQVSTEAFF. Written as DNA, the CDR3 is TGCGCCAGCAGCGCTATACAGGTTAGCACTGAAGCTTTCTTT.

This clonotype was counted only a few times. As DNA, the CDR3 is TGTGCCAGCAGTGATGAGGGCAGCTCCTACGAGCAGTACTTC. This sequence encodes CASSDEGSSYEQYF. The gene calls are TRBV6-1 and TRBJ2-7; a possible D gene is TRBD2 (5 bases). Germline CDR1 reads MNHNS; CDR2 reads SASEGT. The CDR3 contains 14 residues. The V end lost 3 bases, the J end lost 0 bases, and 9 bases lay between the germline ends.

The genes are TRBV5-6 and TRBJ2-7, with TRBD2 as a possible D gene (6 bases). The CDR3 is 13 residues long. CDR1 is SGHDT and CDR2 is YYEEEE in the germline V gene. V was pared by 4 bases and J by 3 bases, with 11 bases between. The CDR3 bases are TGTGCCAGCAGCGGGGACTGGGGCTACGAGCAGTACTTC. Amino acids: CASSGDWGYEQYF.